This entry lists 7 T cell receptor beta chains sequenced from one sample in a study of blood T cell repertoires in COVID-19. Generated by immunoSEQ multiplex PCR, the TCRdb table keeps only in-frame clones and is missing some. This sample has about 110,000 clones, with over 80% found just once. The material sequenced was peripheral blood. These receptors originate from a woman aged 60 to 75 with acute or convalescent COVID-19.

The V gene is TRBV7-9, the J gene TRBJ2-5, with 8 bases that match TRBD2. After removal of 2 bases from V and 1 base from J, the junction contained 6 bases not matched to a gene. The CDR3 loop spans 16 amino acids. The germline gives CDR1 SEHNR, CDR2 FQNEAQ (reference sequence). The CDR3 region is CASSLIPGRAQETQYF. CDR3 DNA sequence: TGTGCCAGCAGCTTAATCCCCGGGAGGGCCCAAGAGACCCAGTACTTC.

This clone came up many times. The chain joins TRBV7-2 to TRBJ1-1; tentatively, D is TRBD1 (6 bases). Germline assignment: CDR1 SGHTA and CDR2 FQGNSA. The CDR3 runs 13 residues. V gave up 8 bases and J gave up 0 bases, with 10 bases separating them. CDR3 nucleotides: TGTGCCAGCCTACAGGGCATGAACACTGAAGCTTTCTTT. Its protein product is CASLQGMNTEAFF.

With respect to this clone: At one boundary the junction diverges from the germline segment, which might be a read error. CDR3 sequence (DNA): TGTGCCAGCAGTAAGGGGCTCCGCTCTGGAAACACCATATATTTT. Protein sequence: CASSKGLRSGNTIYF. The chain couples TRBV19 to TRBJ1-3; D may be TRBD1 (5 bases). This CDR3 is built from 15 residues. The germline gives CDR1 LNHDA, CDR2 SQIVND (reference sequence).

This clone was seen a single time. As DNA, the CDR3 is TGTGCCAGCAGTCAACCGACAGGGAAGTCGTATGGCTACACCTTC. It specifies CASSQPTGKSYGYTF. The chain is built from TRBV28 and TRBJ1-2; 7 bases are a match to TRBD1. The germline V gene has CDR1 MDHEN and CDR2 SYDVKM. Trimming at V came to 5 bases and at J to 5 bases, leaving 11 bases not matched to a gene. The CDR3 has 15 amino acids.

This clone has only one observation. The chain carries TRBV27 and TRBJ1-6, with D possibly matching TRBD1 (5 bases). The CDR3 sequence is 15 residues long. CDR1 is MNHEY and CDR2 is SMNVEV in the germline V gene (reference sequence). The V and J ends lost 3 bases and 5 bases respectively, with 11 bases between them. CDR3 sequence: CASSFQDRHNSPLHF. The DNA for the CDR3 is TGTGCCAGCAGTTTCCAAGACAGACATAATTCACCCCTCCACTTT.

The chain joins TRBV7-9 to TRBJ1-1, with D tentatively TRBD1 (6 bases). The CDR3 is 14 residues long. Trimming stripped 5 bases from V and 1 base from J, with 11 bases between. Germline CDR1 reads SEHNR; CDR2 reads FQNEAQ (reference sequence). CDR3 bases: TGTGCCAGCAGCAGAATAGGGGGGAACACTGAAGCTTTCTTT. Its translation: CASSRIGGNTEAFF.

CDR3 coding DNA: TGTGCCAGCAGCCGGGACAGGGGGAAGGGAAACACCATATATTTT. Its protein product is CASSRDRGKGNTIYF. The gene calls are TRBV2 and TRBJ1-3; TRBD1 agrees at 11 bases. Germline V lookup: CDR1 SNHLY, CDR2 FYNNEI. V was clipped by 6 bases and J by 4 bases; unmatched bases: 5. The CDR3 is 15 amino acids.